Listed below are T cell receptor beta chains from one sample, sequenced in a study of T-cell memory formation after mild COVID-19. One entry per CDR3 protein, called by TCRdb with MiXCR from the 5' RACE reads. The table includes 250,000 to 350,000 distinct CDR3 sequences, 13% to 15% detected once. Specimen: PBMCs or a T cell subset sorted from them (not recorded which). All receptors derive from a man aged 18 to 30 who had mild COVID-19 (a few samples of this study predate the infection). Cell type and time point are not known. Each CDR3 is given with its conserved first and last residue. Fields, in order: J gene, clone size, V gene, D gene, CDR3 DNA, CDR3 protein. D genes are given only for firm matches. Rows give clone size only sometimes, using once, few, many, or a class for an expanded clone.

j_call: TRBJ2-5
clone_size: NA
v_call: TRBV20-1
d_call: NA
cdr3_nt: TGCAGTGCCTATAAGCCACAAGAGACCCAGTACTTC
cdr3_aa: CSAYKPQETQYF

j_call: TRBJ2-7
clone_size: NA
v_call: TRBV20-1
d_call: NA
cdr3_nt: TGCAGTGCTAGAGGGGCAGCTTCAAGCTCCTACGAGCAGTACTTC
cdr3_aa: CSARGAASSSYEQYF

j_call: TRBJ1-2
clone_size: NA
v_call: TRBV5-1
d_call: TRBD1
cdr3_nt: TGCGCCAGCAGTCTGGGGGACAGGAGCTATGGCTACACCTTC
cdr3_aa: CASSLGDRSYGYTF

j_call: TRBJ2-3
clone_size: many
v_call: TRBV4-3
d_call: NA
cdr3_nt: TGCGCCAGCAGCCAAGGGGAGGAGGCAGCGGGGCAGTATTTT
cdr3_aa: CASSQGEEAAGQYF

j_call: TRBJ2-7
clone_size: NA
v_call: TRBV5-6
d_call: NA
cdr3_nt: TGTGCCAGCAGCTGGGGACAAGTTTACGAGCAGTACTTC
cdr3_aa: CASSWGQVYEQYF

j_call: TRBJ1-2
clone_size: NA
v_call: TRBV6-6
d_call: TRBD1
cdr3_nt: TGTGCCAGCAGAGACAGGGTGGGTTATGGCTACACCTTC
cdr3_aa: CASRDRVGYGYTF

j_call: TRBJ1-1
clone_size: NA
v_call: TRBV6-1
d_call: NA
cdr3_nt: TGTGCCAGCAGCGAATGGACGCGGGAAGCTTTCTTT
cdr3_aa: CASSEWTREAFF

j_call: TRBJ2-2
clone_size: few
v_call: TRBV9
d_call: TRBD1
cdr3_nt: TGTGCCAGCAGCGGACAGGGGGCCACCGGGGAGCTGTTTTTT
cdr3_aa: CASSGQGATGELFF

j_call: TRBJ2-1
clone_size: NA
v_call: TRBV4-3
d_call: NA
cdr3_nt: TGCGCCAGCAGCCAAGTAACCGGTAGCTCCTACAATGAGCAGTTCTTC
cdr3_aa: CASSQVTGSSYNEQFF

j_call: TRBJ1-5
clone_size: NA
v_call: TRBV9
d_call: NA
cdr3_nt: TGTGCCAGCAGCCACGGTTGGAGCAATCAGCCCCAGCATTTT
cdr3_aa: CASSHGWSNQPQHF

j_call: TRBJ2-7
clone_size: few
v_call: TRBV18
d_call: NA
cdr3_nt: TGTGCCAGCTCATGGGACCCTACTCGCGAGCAGTACTTC
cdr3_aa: CASSWDPTREQYF

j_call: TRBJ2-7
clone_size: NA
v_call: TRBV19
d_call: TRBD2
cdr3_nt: TGTGCCAGCCACGGGGGGGTCAGGCAGTACTTC
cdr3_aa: CASHGGVRQYF

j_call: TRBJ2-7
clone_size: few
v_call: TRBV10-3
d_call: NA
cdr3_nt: TGTGCCATCAGGACAGATTCCTACGAGCAGTACTTC
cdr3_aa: CAIRTDSYEQYF

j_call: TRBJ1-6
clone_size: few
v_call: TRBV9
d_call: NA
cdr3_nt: TGTGCCAGCAGCCGCGACAGCACGAATTCACCCCTCCACTTT
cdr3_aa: CASSRDSTNSPLHF

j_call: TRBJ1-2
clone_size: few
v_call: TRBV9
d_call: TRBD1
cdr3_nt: TGTGCCAGCAGTGGGGACAGGGCCGACTATGGCTACACCTTC
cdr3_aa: CASSGDRADYGYTF

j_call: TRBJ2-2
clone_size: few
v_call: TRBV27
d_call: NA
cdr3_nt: TGTGCCAGCAGTTTATTTCGGCCCACCGGGGAGCTGTTTTTT
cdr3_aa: CASSLFRPTGELFF

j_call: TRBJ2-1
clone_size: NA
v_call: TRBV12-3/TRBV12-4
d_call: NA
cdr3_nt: TGTGCCAGCAGTTTATGGCAGACCTCCTACAATGAGCAGTTCTTC
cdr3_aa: CASSLWQTSYNEQFF

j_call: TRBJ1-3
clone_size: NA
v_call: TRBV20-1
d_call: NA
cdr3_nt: TGCAGTGCTCCGGGGGACGGCAGAGGAAACACCATATATTTT
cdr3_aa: CSAPGDGRGNTIYF

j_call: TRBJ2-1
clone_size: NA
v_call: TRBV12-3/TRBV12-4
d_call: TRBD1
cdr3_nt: TGTGCCAGCAGTTCTACCGGGACAGGGGTCCACAATGAGCAGTTCTTC
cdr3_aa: CASSSTGTGVHNEQFF